The next 2 T cell receptor beta chains were all read from a single sample in a study of T cell repertoires in cytomegalovirus infection. TCRdb re-analysed the reads in MiXCR, keeping a single row per CDR3 protein. In the table there are just under 550,000 distinct CDR3 sequences, 26% of which are singletons. Sequencing was performed on PBMCs. These receptors were collected from a human donor in good health (CMV status not recorded). Some clones in this sample may be carry-over from other donors' samples.

This chain links TRBV4-1 with TRBJ2-7, with a weak D call TRBD2 (6 bases). Deletions cut 2 bases from V and 2 bases from J, with 13 bases between. CDR1 and CDR2 (germline): MGHRA, YSYEKL. The CDR3 length is 15 residues. CDR3: CASSQITGEAYEQYF. The CDR3 region has the DNA TGCGCCAGCAGCCAAATTACGGGAGAAGCCTACGAGCAGTACTTC.

This clonotype was seen a few times. The chain employs TRBV5-1 and TRBJ2-5; 7 nucleotides match TRBD1. The J segment lost 2 bases and the V segment lost 3 bases, leaving 7 bases of the junction unmatched. Per the germline V gene, CDR1 is SGHRS and CDR2 is YFSETQ. The CDR3 is 15 residues long. This chain's CDR3 is CASSSLRGRQETQYF. The DNA for the CDR3 is TGCGCCAGCAGCTCCCTGAGGGGGCGGCAAGAGACCCAGTACTTC.